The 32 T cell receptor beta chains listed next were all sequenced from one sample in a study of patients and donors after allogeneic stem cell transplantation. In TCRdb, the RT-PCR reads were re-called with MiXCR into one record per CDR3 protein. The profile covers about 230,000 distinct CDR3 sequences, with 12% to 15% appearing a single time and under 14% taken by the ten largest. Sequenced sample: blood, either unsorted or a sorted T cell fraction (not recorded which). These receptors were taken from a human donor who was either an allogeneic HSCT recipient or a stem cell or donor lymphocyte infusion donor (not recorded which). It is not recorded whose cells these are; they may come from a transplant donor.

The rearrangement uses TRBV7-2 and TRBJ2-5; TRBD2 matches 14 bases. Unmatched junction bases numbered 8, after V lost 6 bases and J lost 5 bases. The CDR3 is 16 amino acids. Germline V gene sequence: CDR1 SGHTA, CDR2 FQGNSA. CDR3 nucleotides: TGTGCCAGCAGTTTACGACTAGCGGGGGGGCGGGAGACCCAGTACTTC. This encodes CASSLRLAGGRETQYF. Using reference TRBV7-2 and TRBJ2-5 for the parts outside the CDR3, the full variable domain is GAGVSQSPSNKVTEKGKDVELRCDPISGHTALYWYRQSLGQGLEFLIYFQGNSAPDKSGLPSDRFSAERTGGSVSTLTIQRTQQEDSAVYLCASSLRLAGGRETQYFGPGTRLLVL.

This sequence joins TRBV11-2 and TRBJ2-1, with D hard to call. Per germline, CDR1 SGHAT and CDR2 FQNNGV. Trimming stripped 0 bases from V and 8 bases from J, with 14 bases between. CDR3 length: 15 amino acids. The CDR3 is CASSLDRPRADEQFF. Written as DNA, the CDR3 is TGTGCCAGCAGCTTAGATCGGCCTAGGGCCGATGAGCAGTTCTTC.

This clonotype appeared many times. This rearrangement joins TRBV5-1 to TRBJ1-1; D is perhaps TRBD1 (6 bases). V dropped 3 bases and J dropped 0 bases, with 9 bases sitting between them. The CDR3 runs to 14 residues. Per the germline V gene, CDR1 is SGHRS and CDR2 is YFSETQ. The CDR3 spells CASSSGDMNTEAFF. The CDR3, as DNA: TGCGCCAGCAGCTCAGGGGATATGAACACTGAAGCTTTCTTT.

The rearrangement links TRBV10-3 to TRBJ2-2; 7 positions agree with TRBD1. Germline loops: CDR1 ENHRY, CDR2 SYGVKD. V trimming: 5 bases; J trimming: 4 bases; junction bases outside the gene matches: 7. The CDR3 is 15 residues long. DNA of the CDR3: TGTGCCATCAGTCCAGGACAGGAGCGCACCGGGGAGCTGTTTTTT. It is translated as CAISPGQERTGELFF.

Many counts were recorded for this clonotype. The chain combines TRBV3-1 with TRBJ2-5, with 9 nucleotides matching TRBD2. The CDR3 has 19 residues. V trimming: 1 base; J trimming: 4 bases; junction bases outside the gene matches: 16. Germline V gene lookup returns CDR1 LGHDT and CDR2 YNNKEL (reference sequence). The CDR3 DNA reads TGTGCCAGCAGCCAAGTTAAGGGCACGATTGGCGGGAGGGGAGAGACCCAGTACTTC. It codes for CASSQVKGTIGGRGETQYF.

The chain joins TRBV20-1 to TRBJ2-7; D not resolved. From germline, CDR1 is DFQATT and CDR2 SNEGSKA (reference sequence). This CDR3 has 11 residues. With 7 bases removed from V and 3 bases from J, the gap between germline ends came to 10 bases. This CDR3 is CSGKIFYEQYF. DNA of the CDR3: TGCAGTGGAAAGATATTCTACGAGCAGTACTTC.

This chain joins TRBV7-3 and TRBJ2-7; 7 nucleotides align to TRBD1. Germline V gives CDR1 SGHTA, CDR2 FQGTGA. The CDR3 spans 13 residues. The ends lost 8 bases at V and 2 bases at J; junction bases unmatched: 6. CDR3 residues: CASPDRVAYEQYF. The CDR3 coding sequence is TGTGCCAGCCCTGACAGGGTAGCCTACGAGCAGTACTTC. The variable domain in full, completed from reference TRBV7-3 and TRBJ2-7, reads GAGVSQTPSNKVTEKGKYVELRCDPISGHTALYWYRQSLGQGPEFLIYFQGTGAADDSGLPNDRFFAVRPEGSVSTLKIQRTERGDSAVYLCASPDRVAYEQYFGPGTRLTVT.

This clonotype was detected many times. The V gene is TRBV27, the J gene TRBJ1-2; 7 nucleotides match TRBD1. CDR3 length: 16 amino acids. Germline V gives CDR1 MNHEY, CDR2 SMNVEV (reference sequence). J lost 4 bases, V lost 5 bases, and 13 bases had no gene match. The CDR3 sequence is CASSHANRDRVYGYTF. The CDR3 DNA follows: TGTGCCAGCAGTCACGCGAACCGGGACAGAGTCTATGGCTACACCTTC.

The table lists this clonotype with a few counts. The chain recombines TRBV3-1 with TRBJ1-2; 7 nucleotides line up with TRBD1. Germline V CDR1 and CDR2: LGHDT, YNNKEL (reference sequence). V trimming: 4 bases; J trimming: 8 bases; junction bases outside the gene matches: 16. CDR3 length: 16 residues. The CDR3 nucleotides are TGTGCCAGCAGCCCACAACAGGGGTCTTTGGTGGGAGGCTACACCTTC. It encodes CASSPQQGSLVGGYTF.

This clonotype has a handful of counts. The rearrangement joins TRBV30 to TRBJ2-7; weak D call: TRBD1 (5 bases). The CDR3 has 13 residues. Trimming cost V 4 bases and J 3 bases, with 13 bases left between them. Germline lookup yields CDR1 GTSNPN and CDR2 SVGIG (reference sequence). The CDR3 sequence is CAWMPDRNYEQYF. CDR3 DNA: TGTGCCTGGATGCCTGACAGAAACTACGAGCAGTACTTC. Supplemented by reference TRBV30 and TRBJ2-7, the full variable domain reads SQTIHQWPATLVQPVGSPLSLECTVEGTSNPNLYWYRQAAGRGLQLLFYSVGIGQISSEVPQNLSASRPQDRQFILSSKKLLLSDSGFYLCAWMPDRNYEQYFGPGTRLTVT.

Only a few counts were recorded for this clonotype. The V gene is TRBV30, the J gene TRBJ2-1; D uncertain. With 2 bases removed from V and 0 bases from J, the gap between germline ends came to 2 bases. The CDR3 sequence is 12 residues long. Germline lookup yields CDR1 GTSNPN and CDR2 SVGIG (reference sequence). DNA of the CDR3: TGTGCCTGGAGTTTCTCCTACAATGAGCAGTTCTTC. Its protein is CAWSFSYNEQFF.

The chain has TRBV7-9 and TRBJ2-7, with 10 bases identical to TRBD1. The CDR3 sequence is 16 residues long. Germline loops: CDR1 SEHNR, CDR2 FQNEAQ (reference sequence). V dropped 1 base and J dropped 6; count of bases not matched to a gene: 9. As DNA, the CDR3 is TGTGCCAGCAGCTTAGGGGCCGGGACAGGGGCACGCGAGCAGTACTTC. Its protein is CASSLGAGTGAREQYF.

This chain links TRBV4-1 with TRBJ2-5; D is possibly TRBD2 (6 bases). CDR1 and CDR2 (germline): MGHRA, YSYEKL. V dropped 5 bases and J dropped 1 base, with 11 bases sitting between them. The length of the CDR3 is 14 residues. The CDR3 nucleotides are TGCGCCAGCAGCTTCGGGACTGCCCAAGAGACCCAGTACTTC. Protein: CASSFGTAQETQYF.

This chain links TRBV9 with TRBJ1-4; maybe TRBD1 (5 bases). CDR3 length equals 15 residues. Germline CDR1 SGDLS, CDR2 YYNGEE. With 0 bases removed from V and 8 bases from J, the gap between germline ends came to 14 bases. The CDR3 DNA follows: TGTGCCAGCAGCGTAGGCGTGGGGGGTACAGAAAAACTGTTTTTT. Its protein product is CASSVGVGGTEKLFF. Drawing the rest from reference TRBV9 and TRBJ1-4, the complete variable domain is DSGVTQTPKHLITATGQRVTLRCSPRSGDLSVYWYQQSLDQGLQFLIQYYNGEERAKGNILERFSAQQFPDLHSELNLSSLELGDSALYFCASSVGVGGTEKLFFGSGTQLSVL.

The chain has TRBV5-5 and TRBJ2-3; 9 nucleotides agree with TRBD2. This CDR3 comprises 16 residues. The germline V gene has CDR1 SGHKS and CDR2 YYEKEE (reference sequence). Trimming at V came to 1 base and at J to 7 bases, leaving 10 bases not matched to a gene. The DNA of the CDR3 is TGTGCCAGCAGCTTGAAAGGGGAGCGGGGGGTAAATACGCAGTATTTT. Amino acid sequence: CASSLKGERGVNTQYF.

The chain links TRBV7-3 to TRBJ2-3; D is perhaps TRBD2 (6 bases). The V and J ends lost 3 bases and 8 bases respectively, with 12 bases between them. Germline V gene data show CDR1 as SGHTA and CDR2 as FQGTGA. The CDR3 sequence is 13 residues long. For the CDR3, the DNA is TGTGCCAGCAGCTTCTCTAGCGCCCGTACGCAGTATTTT. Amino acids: CASSFSSARTQYF.

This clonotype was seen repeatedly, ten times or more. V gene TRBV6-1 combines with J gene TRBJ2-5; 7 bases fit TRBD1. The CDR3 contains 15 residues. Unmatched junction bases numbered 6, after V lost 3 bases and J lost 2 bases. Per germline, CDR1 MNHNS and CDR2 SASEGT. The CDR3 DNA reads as TGTGCCAGCAGTGAGATTAAGGGGGCTCAAGAGACCCAGTACTTC. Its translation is CASSEIKGAQETQYF.

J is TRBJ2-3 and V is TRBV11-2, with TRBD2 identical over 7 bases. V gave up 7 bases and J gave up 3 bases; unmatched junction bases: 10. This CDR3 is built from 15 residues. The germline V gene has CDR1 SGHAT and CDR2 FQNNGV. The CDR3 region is CASTSGAGGTDTQYF. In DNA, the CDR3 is TGTGCCAGCACTTCAGGAGCCGGGGGGACAGATACGCAGTATTTT.

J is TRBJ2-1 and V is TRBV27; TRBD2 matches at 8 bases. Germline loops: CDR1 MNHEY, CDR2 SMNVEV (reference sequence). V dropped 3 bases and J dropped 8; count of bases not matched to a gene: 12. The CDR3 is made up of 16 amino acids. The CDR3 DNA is TGTGCCAGCAGTTTTTTTGGGGCTAGCGGGCCGTATGAGCAGTTCTTC. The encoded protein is CASSFFGASGPYEQFF.

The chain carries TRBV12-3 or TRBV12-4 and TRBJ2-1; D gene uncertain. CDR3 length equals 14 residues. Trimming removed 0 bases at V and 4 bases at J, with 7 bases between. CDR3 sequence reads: CASSLALQYNEQFF. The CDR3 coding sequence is TGTGCCAGCAGTTTAGCGCTCCAATACAATGAGCAGTTCTTC.

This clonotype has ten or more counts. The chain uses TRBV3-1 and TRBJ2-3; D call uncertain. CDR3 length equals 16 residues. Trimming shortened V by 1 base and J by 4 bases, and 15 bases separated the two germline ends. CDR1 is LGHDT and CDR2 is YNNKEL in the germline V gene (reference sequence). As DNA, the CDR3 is TGTGCCAGCAGCCAAGTACGGGTCCGGCTAGCAGATACGCAGTATTTT. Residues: CASSQVRVRLADTQYF.

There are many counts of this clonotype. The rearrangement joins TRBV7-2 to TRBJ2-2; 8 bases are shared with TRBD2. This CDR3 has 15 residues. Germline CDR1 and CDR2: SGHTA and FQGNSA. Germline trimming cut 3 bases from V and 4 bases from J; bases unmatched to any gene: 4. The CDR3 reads CASSFRRGATGELFF. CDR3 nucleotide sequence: TGTGCCAGCAGCTTTCGGCGGGGGGCCACCGGGGAGCTGTTTTTT.

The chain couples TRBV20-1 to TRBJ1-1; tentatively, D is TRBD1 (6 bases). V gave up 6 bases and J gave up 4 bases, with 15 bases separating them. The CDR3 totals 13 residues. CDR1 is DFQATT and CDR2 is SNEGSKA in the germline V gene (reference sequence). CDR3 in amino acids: CSAQDSPGTEAFF. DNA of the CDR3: TGCAGTGCGCAGGACAGCCCGGGCACTGAAGCTTTCTTT.

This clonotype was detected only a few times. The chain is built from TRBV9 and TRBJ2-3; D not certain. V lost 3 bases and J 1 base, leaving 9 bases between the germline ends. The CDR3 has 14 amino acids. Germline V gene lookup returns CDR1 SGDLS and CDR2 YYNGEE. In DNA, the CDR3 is TGTGCCAGCAGCGCACGTGGGGGCACAGATACGCAGTATTTT. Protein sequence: CASSARGGTDTQYF.

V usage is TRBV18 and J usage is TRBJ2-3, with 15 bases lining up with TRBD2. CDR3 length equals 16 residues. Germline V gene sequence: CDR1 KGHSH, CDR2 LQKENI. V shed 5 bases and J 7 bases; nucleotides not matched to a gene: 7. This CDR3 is CASSEGLAGGSNTQYF. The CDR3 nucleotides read TGTGCCAGCTCAGAAGGACTAGCGGGAGGGTCGAATACGCAGTATTTT. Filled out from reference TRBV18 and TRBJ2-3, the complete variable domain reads NAGVMQNPRHLVRRRGQEARLRCSPMKGHSHVYWYRQLPEEGLKFMVYLQKENIIDESGMPKERFSAEFPKEGPSILRIQQVVRGDSAAYFCASSEGLAGGSNTQYFGPGTRLTVL.

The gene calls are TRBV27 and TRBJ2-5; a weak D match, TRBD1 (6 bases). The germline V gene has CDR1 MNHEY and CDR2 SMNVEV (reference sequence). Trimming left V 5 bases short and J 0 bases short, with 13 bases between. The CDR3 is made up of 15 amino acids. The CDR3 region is CASSPNTGYQETQYF. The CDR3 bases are TGTGCCAGCAGTCCCAATACAGGGTACCAAGAGACCCAGTACTTC.

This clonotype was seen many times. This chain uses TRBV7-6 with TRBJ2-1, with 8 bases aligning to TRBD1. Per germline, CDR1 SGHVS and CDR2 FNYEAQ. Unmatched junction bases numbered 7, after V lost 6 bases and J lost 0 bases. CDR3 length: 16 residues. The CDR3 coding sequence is TGTGCCAGCAGGCCCACAGGGGGGCGCTCCTACAATGAGCAGTTCTTC. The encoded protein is CASRPTGGRSYNEQFF.

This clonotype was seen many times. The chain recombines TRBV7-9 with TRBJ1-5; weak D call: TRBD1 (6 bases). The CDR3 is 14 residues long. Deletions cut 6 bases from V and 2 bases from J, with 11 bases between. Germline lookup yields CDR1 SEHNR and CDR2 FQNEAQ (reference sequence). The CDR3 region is CASSLEGGNQPQHF. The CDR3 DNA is TGTGCCAGCAGTTTGGAGGGGGGCAATCAGCCCCAGCATTTT.

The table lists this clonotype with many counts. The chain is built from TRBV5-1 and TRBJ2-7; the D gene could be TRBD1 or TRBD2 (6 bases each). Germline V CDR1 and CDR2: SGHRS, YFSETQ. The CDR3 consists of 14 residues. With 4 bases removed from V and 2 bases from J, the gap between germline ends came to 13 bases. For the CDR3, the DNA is TGCGCCAGCAGCGCGGGACACCTCCCCTACGAGCAGTACTTC. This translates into CASSAGHLPYEQYF.

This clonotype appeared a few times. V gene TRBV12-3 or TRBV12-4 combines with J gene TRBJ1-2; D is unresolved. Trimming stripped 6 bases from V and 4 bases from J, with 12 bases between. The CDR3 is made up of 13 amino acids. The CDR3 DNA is TGTGCCAGCAGGTACCGGGCCCGCTATGGCTACACCTTC. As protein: CASRYRARYGYTF.

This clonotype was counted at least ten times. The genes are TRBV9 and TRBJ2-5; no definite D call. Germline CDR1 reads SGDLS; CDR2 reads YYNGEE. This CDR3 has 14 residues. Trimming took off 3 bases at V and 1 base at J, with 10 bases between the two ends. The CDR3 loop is CASSADVFQETQYF. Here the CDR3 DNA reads TGTGCCAGCAGCGCGGACGTTTTCCAAGAGACCCAGTACTTC.

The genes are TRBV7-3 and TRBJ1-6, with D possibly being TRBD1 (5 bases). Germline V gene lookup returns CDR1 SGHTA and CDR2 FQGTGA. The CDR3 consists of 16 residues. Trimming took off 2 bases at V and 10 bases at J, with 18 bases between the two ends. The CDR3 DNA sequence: TGTGCCAGCAGCTTAGGTGCAGGGAGAGGAGGGTCACCCCTCCACTTT. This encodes CASSLGAGRGGSPLHF.